The 12 T cell receptor beta chains below all came from one sample that was sequenced in a study of control samples from healthy donors and cancer patients. Repertoires were generated with immunoSEQ multiplex PCR, while TCRdb's copy carries only in-frame clones and drops some. In the table there are approximately 120,000 clones, roughly 87% of which are singletons. The sequencing sample was made of blood. These receptors were obtained from a man aged 18 to 30 in good health.

CDR3 residues: CASSEASVGGQTEAFF. The CDR3 nucleotides are TGTGCCAGCAGTGAAGCGTCGGTCGGGGGGCAAACTGAAGCTTTCTTT. The rearrangement links TRBV2 to TRBJ1-1; D is perhaps TRBD1 (6 bases). The CDR3 sequence is 16 residues long. Trimming left V 0 bases short and J 5 bases short, with 16 bases between. The germline V gene encodes CDR1 SNHLY and CDR2 FYNNEI.

The gene calls are TRBV27 and TRBJ1-1; tentative D call: TRBD1 (6 bases). V gave up 2 bases and J gave up 4 bases, with 14 bases separating them. This CDR3 contains 15 residues. CDR1 is MNHEY and CDR2 is SMNVEV in the germline V gene (reference sequence). The CDR3 spells CASSLARGAPTEAFF. The CDR3, as DNA: TGTGCCAGCAGTTTAGCACGGGGGGCTCCCACTGAAGCTTTCTTT.

This chain joins TRBV9 and TRBJ2-5; 15 bases line up with TRBD2. The CDR3 length is 16 residues. J gave up 0 bases and V 6 bases, and 3 bases lay outside the gene matches. CDR1 SGDLS and CDR2 YYNGEE come from the germline V gene. This CDR3 is CASTGTSGRYQETQYF. The DNA of the CDR3 is TGTGCCAGCACCGGGACTAGCGGGAGGTACCAAGAGACCCAGTACTTC.

V usage is TRBV19 and J usage is TRBJ2-1; 8 bases are a match to TRBD2. Germline lookup yields CDR1 LNHDA and CDR2 SQIVND (reference sequence). V dropped 7 bases and J dropped 10; count of bases not matched to a gene: 12. CDR3 length: 14 amino acids. The CDR3 is CASTREVPTGEQFF. The CDR3 DNA sequence: TGTGCCAGTACGCGGGAGGTCCCGACGGGGGAGCAGTTCTTC.

The chain couples TRBV2 to TRBJ1-2; no clear D. The V gene lost 5 bases and the J gene lost 4 bases, with 17 bases spanning the gap. CDR1 is SNHLY, CDR2 FYNNEI, per germline. The length of the CDR3 is 15 residues. CDR3 DNA: TGTGCCAGCAGTTTTCAGCCGATAGCTCTCTATGGCTACACCTTC. Amino acids: CASSFQPIALYGYTF.

This chain connects TRBV10-2 to TRBJ1-2; no definite D call. The CDR3 runs 14 residues. Germline CDR1 is WSHSY and CDR2 is SAAADI. V was shortened by 0 bases and J by 5 bases, with 10 bases between the two germline ends. CDR3 bases: TGCGCCAGCAGTGAGTCGGGCAGAGAGTATGGCTACACCTTC. This gives the protein CASSESGREYGYTF.

This clone appeared once. The rearrangement links TRBV27 to TRBJ2-2; 7 nucleotides line up with TRBD2. The CDR3 extends over 14 amino acids. V trimming: 6 bases; J trimming: 6 bases; junction bases outside the gene matches: 7. The germline V gene encodes CDR1 MNHEY and CDR2 SMNVEV (reference sequence). CDR3 amino acids: CASRGAGRPGELFF. The DNA of the CDR3 is TGTGCCAGCAGGGGAGCGGGGCGACCCGGGGAGCTGTTTTTT.

The chain recombines TRBV4-3 with TRBJ1-1; D is perhaps TRBD1 (5 bases). This CDR3 region has 13 residues. The V gene lost 1 base and the J gene lost 8 bases, with 11 bases spanning the gap. CDR1 is LGHNA, CDR2 YSLEER, per germline. DNA for the CDR3: TGCGCCAGCAGCCAAGCCGGGGCGCGAGAAGCTTTCTTT. Protein sequence: CASSQAGAREAFF.

This sequence joins TRBV14 and TRBJ1-1, with D tentatively TRBD1 (5 bases). Germline lookup yields CDR1 SGHDN and CDR2 FVKESK. Trimming took off 4 bases at V and 5 bases at J, with 11 bases between the two ends. This CDR3 is built from 13 residues. CDR3 coding DNA: TGTGCCAGCAGCCCGGGGGGGATAACTGAAGCTTTCTTT. This sequence encodes CASSPGGITEAFF. Drawing the rest from reference TRBV14 and TRBJ1-1, the complete variable domain is EAGVTQFPSHSVIEKGQTVTLRCDPISGHDNLYWYRRVMGKEIKFLLHFVKESKQDESGMPNNRFLAERTGGTYSTLKVQPAELEDSGVYFCASSPGGITEAFFGQGTRLTVV.

This chain connects TRBV27 to TRBJ1-5; D ambiguous. The germline V gene has CDR1 MNHEY and CDR2 SMNVEV (reference sequence). Deletions cut 3 bases from V and 5 bases from J, with 8 bases between. The CDR3 is made up of 13 amino acids. CDR3 amino acids: CASSLGSYQPQHF. In DNA form, the CDR3 reads TGTGCCAGCAGTTTGGGCAGCTATCAGCCCCAGCATTTT.

The chain uses TRBV14 and TRBJ1-2; no clear D gene. V lost 4 bases to trimming and J lost 9 bases, with 12 bases between them. Germline CDR1 is SGHDN and CDR2 is FVKESK. This CDR3 spans 12 amino acids. The CDR3 reads CASSPRRGSYTF. The CDR3 bases are TGTGCCAGCAGCCCTCGGCGGGGAAGCTACACCTTC.

The V call is TRBV9, the J call TRBJ1-4; 7 positions match TRBD1. Germline V gene data show CDR1 as SGDLS and CDR2 as YYNGEE. The CDR3 is 15 amino acids. V lost 4 bases to trimming and J lost 6 bases; unmatched junction nucleotides: 9. The CDR3 DNA reads TGTGCCAGCAGCAGACAGGGTGTCGTTGATGAAAAACTGTTTTTT. Translation gives CASSRQGVVDEKLFF.